Listed below are T cell receptor beta chains from one sample, sequenced in a study of siplizumab effects on memory and regulatory T cells. Data came from immunoSEQ multiplex PCR; TCRdb stores just in-frame clones and leaves some out. The table shows more than 90,000 clones, with around 90% occurring only once. Sequencing was performed on non-Treg CD4+ T cells sorted from blood. The receptors were sampled from a human donor in good health. Each CDR3 is given with its conserved first and last residue. A D gene is named only where the DNA matches it firmly. The listing skips clone size in some rows; elsewhere it reads once, few, many or a size class.

clone_size: .; v_call: TRBV5-1; d_call: .; j_call: TRBJ1-1; cdr3_nt: TGCGCCAGCAGCTTGGGGGCCCCCGTGGGGGCGAACACTGAAGCTTTCTTT; cdr3_aa: CASSLGAPVGANTEAFF
clone_size: .; v_call: TRBV27; d_call: TRBD2; j_call: TRBJ2-7; cdr3_nt: TGTGCCAGCAGTCCAAAAGTTCTTGGCGGGAGGGCCGAGCAGTACTTC; cdr3_aa: CASSPKVLGGRAEQYF
clone_size: once; v_call: TRBV28; d_call: .; j_call: TRBJ2-5; cdr3_nt: TGTGCCAGCAGTCCTACGGGGGCCCAGTACTTC; cdr3_aa: CASSPTGAQYF
clone_size: .; v_call: TRBV7-2; d_call: TRBD1; j_call: TRBJ1-5; cdr3_nt: TGTGCCAGCAGCTCCCGGACAGGGTCGAGCAATCAGCCCCAGCATTTT; cdr3_aa: CASSSRTGSSNQPQHF
clone_size: .; v_call: TRBV7-9; d_call: .; j_call: TRBJ1-1; cdr3_nt: TGTGCCAGCAGCTTCTACAGGGAGAACACTGAAGCTTTCTTT; cdr3_aa: CASSFYRENTEAFF
clone_size: .; v_call: TRBV30; d_call: TRBD1; j_call: TRBJ1-6; cdr3_nt: TGTGCCTGGAGGGACAGGGGGTATTCACCCCTCCACTTT; cdr3_aa: CAWRDRGYSPLHF
clone_size: once; v_call: TRBV18; d_call: TRBD1; j_call: TRBJ2-2; cdr3_nt: TGTGCCAGCTCACCGAACAGGGGGCGCGGGGAGCTGTTTTTT; cdr3_aa: CASSPNRGRGELFF
clone_size: .; v_call: TRBV29-1; d_call: .; j_call: TRBJ2-3; cdr3_nt: TGCAGCGTTGAGGTGGGAGTGGGCACAGATACGCAGTATTTT; cdr3_aa: CSVEVGVGTDTQYF
clone_size: few; v_call: TRBV2; d_call: TRBD2; j_call: TRBJ2-7; cdr3_nt: TGTGCCAGCATAGGACTAGCGGGGGGGAAGCAGTACTTC; cdr3_aa: CASIGLAGGKQYF
clone_size: .; v_call: TRBV6-4; d_call: .; j_call: TRBJ2-7; cdr3_nt: TGTGCCAGCACCTGCTCGGGGCCACCCGGTTCCTACTACGAGCAGTACTTC; cdr3_aa: CASTCSGPPGSYYEQYF
clone_size: .; v_call: TRBV4-2; d_call: .; j_call: TRBJ2-3; cdr3_nt: TGTGCCAGCAGCCGAAAGTGGGGGGACACAGATACGCAGTATTTT; cdr3_aa: CASSRKWGDTDTQYF
clone_size: .; v_call: TRBV4-1; d_call: TRBD1; j_call: TRBJ2-6; cdr3_nt: TGCGCCAGCAGCCAACCCCACAGGGGAAGCTCTGGGGCCAACGTCCTGACTTTC; cdr3_aa: CASSQPHRGSSGANVLTF
clone_size: .; v_call: TRBV30; d_call: .; j_call: TRBJ2-1; cdr3_nt: TGTGCCTGGAGTCACTACCATGAGCAGTTCTTC; cdr3_aa: CAWSHYHEQFF
clone_size: .; v_call: TRBV6-1; d_call: TRBD1; j_call: TRBJ2-7; cdr3_nt: TGTGCCAGCACTCCGGACAGGGCAGTCTACGAGCAGTACTTC; cdr3_aa: CASTPDRAVYEQYF
clone_size: .; v_call: TRBV5-4; d_call: .; j_call: TRBJ2-5; cdr3_nt: TGTGCCAGCAGCGCCAGGGAAGAGACCCAGTACTTC; cdr3_aa: CASSAREETQYF
clone_size: .; v_call: TRBV5-1; d_call: TRBD1; j_call: TRBJ1-1; cdr3_nt: TGCGCCAGCAGCTCCGGGACAGCGAACACTGAAGCTTTCTTT; cdr3_aa: CASSSGTANTEAFF
clone_size: .; v_call: TRBV9; d_call: TRBD1; j_call: TRBJ2-6; cdr3_nt: TGTGCCAGCAGCGTTTACACAGGGGTTGGGGCCAACGTCCTGACTTTC; cdr3_aa: CASSVYTGVGANVLTF
clone_size: .; v_call: TRBV11-3; d_call: .; j_call: TRBJ1-2; cdr3_nt: TGTGCCAGCAGCCAGCGGGAATTGGATGGCTACACCTTC; cdr3_aa: CASSQRELDGYTF
clone_size: .; v_call: TRBV7-8; d_call: TRBD1; j_call: TRBJ1-2; cdr3_nt: TGTGCCAGCAGCCCAACAGGGGGCGGGAGCTATGGCTACACCTTC; cdr3_aa: CASSPTGGGSYGYTF
clone_size: .; v_call: TRBV19; d_call: TRBD2; j_call: TRBJ2-1; cdr3_nt: TGTGCCAGTAGTGAGGGCGGGAGAGCGCACGAGCAGTTCTTC; cdr3_aa: CASSEGGRAHEQFF
clone_size: few; v_call: TRBV14; d_call: .; j_call: TRBJ2-3; cdr3_nt: TGTGCCAGCAGCCAAAATACGCAGTATTTT; cdr3_aa: CASSQNTQYF
clone_size: .; v_call: TRBV6-4; d_call: .; j_call: TRBJ2-1; cdr3_nt: TGTGCCAGCAGTGGGTTACCTTCGAGCTCCTACAATGAGCAGTTCTTC; cdr3_aa: CASSGLPSSSYNEQFF
clone_size: .; v_call: TRBV4-2; d_call: .; j_call: TRBJ2-1; cdr3_nt: TGTGCCAGCAGCCGCGGTGGAATTAATGAGCAGTTCTTC; cdr3_aa: CASSRGGINEQFF
clone_size: .; v_call: TRBV6-6; d_call: TRBD1; j_call: TRBJ1-4; cdr3_nt: TGTGCCAGCAGTTACGCTGACAGGGATTCGGAAAAACTGTTTTTT; cdr3_aa: CASSYADRDSEKLFF
clone_size: .; v_call: TRBV6-6; d_call: .; j_call: TRBJ2-7; cdr3_nt: TGTGCCAGCAGTTACGTCTACGAGCAGTACTTC; cdr3_aa: CASSYVYEQYF
clone_size: .; v_call: TRBV7-9; d_call: TRBD2; j_call: TRBJ2-1; cdr3_nt: TGTGCCAGCAGCTTTACGGGGACTAGCGGACACAATGAGCAGTTCTTC; cdr3_aa: CASSFTGTSGHNEQFF
clone_size: .; v_call: TRBV6-5; d_call: .; j_call: TRBJ2-7; cdr3_nt: TGTGCCAGCAGGCTCCCCCCCCAAAACTACGAGCAGTACTTC; cdr3_aa: CASRLPPQNYEQYF
clone_size: .; v_call: TRBV2; d_call: TRBD2; j_call: TRBJ2-5; cdr3_nt: TGTGCCAGCAGTGATGAGATAGCGGGAGAAGAGACCCAGTACTTC; cdr3_aa: CASSDEIAGEETQYF
clone_size: .; v_call: TRBV19; d_call: .; j_call: TRBJ1-1; cdr3_nt: TGTGCCAGTAGTATATCGGTAAGGACCAAGAACACTGAAGCTTTCTTT; cdr3_aa: CASSISVRTKNTEAFF
clone_size: .; v_call: TRBV10-3; d_call: TRBD2; j_call: TRBJ2-7; cdr3_nt: TGTGCCATCAGGGGCACTAGCGGGAGGGCCCCCGAGCAGTACTTC; cdr3_aa: CAIRGTSGRAPEQYF
clone_size: .; v_call: TRBV5-1; d_call: TRBD1; j_call: TRBJ2-5; cdr3_nt: TGCGCCAGCAGCTCGGGACAGAGTATAGCAGAGACCCAGTACTTC; cdr3_aa: CASSSGQSIAETQYF
clone_size: once; v_call: TRBV7-2; d_call: .; j_call: TRBJ1-3; cdr3_nt: TGTGCCAGCAGCTTAGGTACTTTCGGAAACACCATATATTTT; cdr3_aa: CASSLGTFGNTIYF
clone_size: .; v_call: TRBV6-5; d_call: .; j_call: TRBJ1-2; cdr3_nt: TGTGCCAGCAGCCCGGACAGCGGGTGGGGCTACACCTTC; cdr3_aa: CASSPDSGWGYTF
clone_size: .; v_call: TRBV6-5; d_call: TRBD1; j_call: TRBJ1-6; cdr3_nt: TGTGCCAGCAGAGGACAGGGAGATTACGCGTCACCCCTCCACTTT; cdr3_aa: CASRGQGDYASPLHF
clone_size: .; v_call: TRBV6-6; d_call: TRBD1; j_call: TRBJ2-3; cdr3_nt: TGTGCCAGCAGACTGACAGGGGGCCTAGATACGCAGTATTTT; cdr3_aa: CASRLTGGLDTQYF
clone_size: few; v_call: TRBV15; d_call: TRBD1; j_call: TRBJ1-5; cdr3_nt: TGTGCCACCAGCAGGGACAGGGCTAATCAGCCCCAGCATTTT; cdr3_aa: CATSRDRANQPQHF
clone_size: .; v_call: TRBV28; d_call: .; j_call: TRBJ1-3; cdr3_nt: TGTGCCAGCAGTTTCAAGAACACCATATATTTT; cdr3_aa: CASSFKNTIYF
clone_size: .; v_call: TRBV18; d_call: .; j_call: TRBJ1-2; cdr3_nt: TGTGCCAGCTCACCACCTAATCCAGGGCGAGGTGGCTACACCTTC; cdr3_aa: CASSPPNPGRGGYTF
clone_size: .; v_call: TRBV15; d_call: TRBD1; j_call: TRBJ1-2; cdr3_nt: TGTGCCACCAGCAGAGACCCGGCGCACAGGGGAAGGAACTATGGCTACACCTTC; cdr3_aa: CATSRDPAHRGRNYGYTF
clone_size: .; v_call: TRBV18; d_call: .; j_call: TRBJ2-7; cdr3_nt: TGTGCCAGCTCCCGCCCAGCGGGCACCTACGAGCAGTACTTC; cdr3_aa: CASSRPAGTYEQYF
clone_size: .; v_call: TRBV27; d_call: TRBD1; j_call: TRBJ1-1; cdr3_nt: TGTGCCAGCAGCCCCCTAGGGACAGGGGGCACTGAAGCTTTCTTT; cdr3_aa: CASSPLGTGGTEAFF